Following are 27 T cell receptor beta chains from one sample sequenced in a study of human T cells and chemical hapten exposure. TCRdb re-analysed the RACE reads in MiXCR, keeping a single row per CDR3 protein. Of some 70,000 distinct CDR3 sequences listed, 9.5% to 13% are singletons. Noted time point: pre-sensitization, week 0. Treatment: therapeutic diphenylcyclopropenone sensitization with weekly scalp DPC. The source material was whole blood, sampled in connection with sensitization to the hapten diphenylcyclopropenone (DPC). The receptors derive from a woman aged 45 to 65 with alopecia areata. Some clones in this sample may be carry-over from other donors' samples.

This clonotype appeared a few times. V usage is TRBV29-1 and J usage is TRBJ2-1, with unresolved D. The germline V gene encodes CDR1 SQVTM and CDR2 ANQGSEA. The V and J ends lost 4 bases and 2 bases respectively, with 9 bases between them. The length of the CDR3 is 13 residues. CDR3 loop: CSVGPETYNEQFF. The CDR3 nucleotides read TGCAGCGTTGGGCCTGAAACCTACAATGAGCAGTTCTTC.

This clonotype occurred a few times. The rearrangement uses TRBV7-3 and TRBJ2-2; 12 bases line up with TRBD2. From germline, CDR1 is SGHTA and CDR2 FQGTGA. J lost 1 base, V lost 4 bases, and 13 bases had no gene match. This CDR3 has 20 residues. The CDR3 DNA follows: TGTGCCAGCAGCTCCCGGACTAGCGGGGCCCTCGCTTTGAACACCGGGGAGCTGTTTTTT. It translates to CASSSRTSGALALNTGELFF. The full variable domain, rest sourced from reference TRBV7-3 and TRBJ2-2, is GAGVSQTPSNKVTEKGKYVELRCDPISGHTALYWYRQSLGQGPEFLIYFQGTGAADDSGLPNDRFFAVRPEGSVSTLKIQRTERGDSAVYLCASSSRTSGALALNTGELFFGEGSRLTVL.

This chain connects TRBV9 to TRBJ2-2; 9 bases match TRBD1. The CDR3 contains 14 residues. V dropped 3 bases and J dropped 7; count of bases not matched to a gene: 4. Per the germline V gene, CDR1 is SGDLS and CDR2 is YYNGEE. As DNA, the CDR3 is TGTGCCAGCAGCGAAACAGGGGGCGGCGGGGAGCTGTTTTTT. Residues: CASSETGGGGELFF.

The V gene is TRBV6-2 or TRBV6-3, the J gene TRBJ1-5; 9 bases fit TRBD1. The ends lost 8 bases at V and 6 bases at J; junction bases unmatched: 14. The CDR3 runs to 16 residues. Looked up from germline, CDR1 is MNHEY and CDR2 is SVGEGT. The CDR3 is CASAPGDRVSIQPQHF. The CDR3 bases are TGTGCCAGCGCTCCGGGGGACAGGGTATCTATTCAGCCCCAGCATTTT.

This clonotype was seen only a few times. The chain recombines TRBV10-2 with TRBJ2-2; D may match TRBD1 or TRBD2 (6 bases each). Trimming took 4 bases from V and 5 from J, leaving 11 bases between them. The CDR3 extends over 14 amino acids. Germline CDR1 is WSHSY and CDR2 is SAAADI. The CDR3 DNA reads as TGCGCCAGCAGTGCCGGGGGCAGGACCGGGGAGCTGTTTTTT. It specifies CASSAGGRTGELFF.

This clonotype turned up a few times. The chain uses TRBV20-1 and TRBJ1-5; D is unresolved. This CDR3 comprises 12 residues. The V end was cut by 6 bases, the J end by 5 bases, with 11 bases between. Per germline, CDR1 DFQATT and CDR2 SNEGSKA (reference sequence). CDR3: CSARRLHQPQHF. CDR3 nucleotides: TGCAGTGCACGTCGATTGCATCAGCCCCAGCATTTT.

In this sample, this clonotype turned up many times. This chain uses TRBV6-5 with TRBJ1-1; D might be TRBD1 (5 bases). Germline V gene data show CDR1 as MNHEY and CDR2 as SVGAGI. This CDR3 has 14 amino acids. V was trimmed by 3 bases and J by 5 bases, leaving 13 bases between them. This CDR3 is CASSYRGRVTEAFF. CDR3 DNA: TGTGCCAGCAGTTATAGGGGCAGGGTTACTGAAGCTTTCTTT.

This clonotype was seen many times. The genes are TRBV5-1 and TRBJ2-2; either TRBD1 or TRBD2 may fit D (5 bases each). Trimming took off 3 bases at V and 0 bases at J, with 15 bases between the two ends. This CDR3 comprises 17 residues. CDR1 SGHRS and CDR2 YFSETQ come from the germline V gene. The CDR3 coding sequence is TGCGCCAGCAGCTCAGGGCTAGGGACCACGAACACCGGGGAGCTGTTTTTT. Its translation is CASSSGLGTTNTGELFF.

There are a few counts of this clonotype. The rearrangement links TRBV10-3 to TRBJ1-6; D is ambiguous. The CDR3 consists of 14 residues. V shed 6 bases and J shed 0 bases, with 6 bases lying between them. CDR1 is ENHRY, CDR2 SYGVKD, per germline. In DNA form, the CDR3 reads TGTGCCATCAGAGAGAGCTCCTATAATTCACCCCTCCACTTT. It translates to CAIRESSYNSPLHF.

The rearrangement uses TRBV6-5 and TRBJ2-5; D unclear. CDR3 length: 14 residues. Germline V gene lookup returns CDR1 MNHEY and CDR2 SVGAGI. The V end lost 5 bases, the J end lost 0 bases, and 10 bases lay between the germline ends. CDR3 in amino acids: CASSPQMNQETQYF. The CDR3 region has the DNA TGTGCCAGCAGTCCACAGATGAACCAAGAGACCCAGTACTTC.

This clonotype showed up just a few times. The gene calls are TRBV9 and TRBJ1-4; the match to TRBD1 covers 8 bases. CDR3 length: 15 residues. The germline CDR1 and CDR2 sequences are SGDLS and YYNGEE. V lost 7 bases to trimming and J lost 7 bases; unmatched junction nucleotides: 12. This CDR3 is CASSGPTGAGEKLFF. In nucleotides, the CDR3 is TGTGCCAGCTCAGGCCCGACAGGGGCTGGTGAAAAACTGTTTTTT.

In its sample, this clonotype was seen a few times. The CDR3 DNA is TGTGCCAGCCATGGAGTCGGACGAGGTGGGGACACTGAAGCTTTCTTT. Encoded protein: CASHGVGRGGDTEAFF. The chain links TRBV6-2 or TRBV6-3 to TRBJ1-1; no clear D. This CDR3 is 16 amino acids long. Per germline, CDR1 MNHEY and CDR2 SVGEGT. V was trimmed by 8 bases and J by 3 bases, leaving 22 bases between them.

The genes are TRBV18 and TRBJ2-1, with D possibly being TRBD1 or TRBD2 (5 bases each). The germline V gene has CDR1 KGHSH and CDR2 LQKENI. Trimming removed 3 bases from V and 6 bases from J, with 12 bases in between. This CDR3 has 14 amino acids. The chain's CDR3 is CASSPPPRGNEQFF. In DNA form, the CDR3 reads TGTGCCAGCTCACCCCCCCCGAGGGGCAATGAGCAGTTCTTC.

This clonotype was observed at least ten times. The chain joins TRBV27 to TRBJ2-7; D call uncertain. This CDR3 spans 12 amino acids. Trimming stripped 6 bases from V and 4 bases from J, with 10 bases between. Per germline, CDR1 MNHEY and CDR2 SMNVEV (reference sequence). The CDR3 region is CASRHGDYEQYF. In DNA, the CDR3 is TGTGCCAGCAGACACGGAGATTACGAGCAGTACTTC.

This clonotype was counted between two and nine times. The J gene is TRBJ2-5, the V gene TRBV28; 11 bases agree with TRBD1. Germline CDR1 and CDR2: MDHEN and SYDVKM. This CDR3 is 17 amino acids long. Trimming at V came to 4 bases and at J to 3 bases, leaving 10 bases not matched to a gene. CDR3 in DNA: TGTGCCAGCAGTTCTCCCGATGGGACAGGGGGTAAAGAGACCCAGTACTTC. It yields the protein CASSSPDGTGGKETQYF.

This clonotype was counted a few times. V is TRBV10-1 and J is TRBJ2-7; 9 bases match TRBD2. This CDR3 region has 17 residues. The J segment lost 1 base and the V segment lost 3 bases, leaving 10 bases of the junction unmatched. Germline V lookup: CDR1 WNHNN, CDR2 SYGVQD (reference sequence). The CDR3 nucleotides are TGCGCCAGCAGTGACCCCCAGCGGGAGGACCGATCCTACGAGCAGTACTTC. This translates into CASSDPQREDRSYEQYF.

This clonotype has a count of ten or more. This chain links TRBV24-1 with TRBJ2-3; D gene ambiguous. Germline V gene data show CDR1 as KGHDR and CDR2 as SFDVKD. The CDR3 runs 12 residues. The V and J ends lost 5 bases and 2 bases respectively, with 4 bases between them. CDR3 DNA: TGTGCCACCAGTGGGCACACAGATACGCAGTATTTT. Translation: CATSGHTDTQYF.

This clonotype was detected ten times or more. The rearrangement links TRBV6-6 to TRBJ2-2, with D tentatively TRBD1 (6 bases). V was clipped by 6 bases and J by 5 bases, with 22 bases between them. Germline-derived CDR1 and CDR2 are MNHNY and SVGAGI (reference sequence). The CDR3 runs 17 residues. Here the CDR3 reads CASRGTGFTAGTGELFF. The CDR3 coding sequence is TGTGCCAGCAGAGGTACAGGGTTTACTGCTGGAACCGGGGAGCTGTTTTTT.

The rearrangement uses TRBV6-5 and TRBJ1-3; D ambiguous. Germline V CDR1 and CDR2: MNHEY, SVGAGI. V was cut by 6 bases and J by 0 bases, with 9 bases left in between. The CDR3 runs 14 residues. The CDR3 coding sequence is TGTGCCAGCAGCGGGGTAGACTCTGGAAACACCATATATTTT. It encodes CASSGVDSGNTIYF.

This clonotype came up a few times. The CDR3 here is CASSLSSNAPEKPEFF. CDR3 DNA sequence: TGTGCCAGCAGCTTAAGCAGCAATGCCCCAGAAAAGCCAGAGTTCTTC. J is TRBJ2-1 and V is TRBV7-2; D gene ambiguous. This CDR3 comprises 16 residues. Germline V gene lookup returns CDR1 SGHTA and CDR2 FQGNSA. Between the trimmed V and J ends, which lost 2 bases and 14 bases, there was a span of 25 bases.

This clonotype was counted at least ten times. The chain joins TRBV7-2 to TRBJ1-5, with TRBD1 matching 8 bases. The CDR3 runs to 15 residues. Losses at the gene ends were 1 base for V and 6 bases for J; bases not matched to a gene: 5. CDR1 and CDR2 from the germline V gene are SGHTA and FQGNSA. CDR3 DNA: TGTGCCAGCAGCTTAGACCAGGGGGCAGGTCAGCCCCAGCATTTT. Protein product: CASSLDQGAGQPQHF. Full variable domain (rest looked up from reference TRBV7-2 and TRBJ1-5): GAGVSQSPSNKVTEKGKDVELRCDPISGHTALYWYRQSLGQGLEFLIYFQGNSAPDKSGLPSDRFSAERTGGSVSTLTIQRTQQEDSAVYLCASSLDQGAGQPQHFGDGTRLSIL.

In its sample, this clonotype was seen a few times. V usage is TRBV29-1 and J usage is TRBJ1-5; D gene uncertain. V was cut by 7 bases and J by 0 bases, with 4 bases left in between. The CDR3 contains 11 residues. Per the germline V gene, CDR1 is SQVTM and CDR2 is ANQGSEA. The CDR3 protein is CSGDSNQPQHF. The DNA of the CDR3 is TGCAGCGGAGATAGCAATCAGCCCCAGCATTTT.

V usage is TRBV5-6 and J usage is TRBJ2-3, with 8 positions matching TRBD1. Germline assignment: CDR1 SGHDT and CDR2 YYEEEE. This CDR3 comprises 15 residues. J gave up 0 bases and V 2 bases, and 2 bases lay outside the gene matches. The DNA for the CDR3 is TGTGCCAGCAGCTTCGGGGACAGGAGCACAGATACGCAGTATTTT. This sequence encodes CASSFGDRSTDTQYF.

CDR3 sequence: CASSGRSEQFF. CDR3 in DNA: TGTGCCAGCAGTGGACGGTCGGAGCAGTTCTTC. The V call is TRBV2, the J call TRBJ2-1; D ambiguous. This CDR3 has 11 residues. Germline loops: CDR1 SNHLY, CDR2 FYNNEI. Trimming pared 4 bases from V and 10 bases from J, leaving 8 bases between.

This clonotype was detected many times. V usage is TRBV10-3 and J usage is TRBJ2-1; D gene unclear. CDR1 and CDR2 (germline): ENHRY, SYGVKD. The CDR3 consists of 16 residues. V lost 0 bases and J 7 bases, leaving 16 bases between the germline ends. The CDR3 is CAISESSGRAVNEQFF. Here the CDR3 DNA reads TGTGCCATCAGTGAGTCGAGTGGAAGGGCCGTGAATGAGCAGTTCTTC.

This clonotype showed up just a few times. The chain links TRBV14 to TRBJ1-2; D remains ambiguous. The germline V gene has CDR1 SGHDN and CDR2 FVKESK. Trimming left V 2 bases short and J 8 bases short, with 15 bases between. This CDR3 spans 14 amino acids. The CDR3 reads CASSQLPLKGGYTF. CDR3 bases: TGTGCCAGCAGCCAACTTCCGTTGAAGGGAGGCTACACCTTC.

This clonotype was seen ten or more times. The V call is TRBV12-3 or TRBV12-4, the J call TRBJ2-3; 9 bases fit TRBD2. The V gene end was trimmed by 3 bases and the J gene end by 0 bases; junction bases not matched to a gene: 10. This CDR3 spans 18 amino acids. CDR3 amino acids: CASSFQGVSGSSTDTQYF. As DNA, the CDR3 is TGTGCCAGCAGTTTTCAGGGAGTTAGCGGGAGTAGCACAGATACGCAGTATTTT.